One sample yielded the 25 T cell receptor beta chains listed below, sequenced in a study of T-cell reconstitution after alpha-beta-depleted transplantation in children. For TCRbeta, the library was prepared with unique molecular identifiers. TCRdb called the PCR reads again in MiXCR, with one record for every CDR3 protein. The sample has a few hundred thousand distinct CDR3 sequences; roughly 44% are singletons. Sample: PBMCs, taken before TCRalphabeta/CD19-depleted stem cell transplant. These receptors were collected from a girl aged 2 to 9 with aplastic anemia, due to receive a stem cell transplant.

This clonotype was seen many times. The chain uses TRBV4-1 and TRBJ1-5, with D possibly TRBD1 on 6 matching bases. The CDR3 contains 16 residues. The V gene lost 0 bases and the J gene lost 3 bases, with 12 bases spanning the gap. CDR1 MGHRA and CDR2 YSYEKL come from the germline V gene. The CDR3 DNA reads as TGCGCCAGCAGCCAAGAACGGACAGTTTTCAATCAGCCCCAGCATTTT. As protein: CASSQERTVFNQPQHF.

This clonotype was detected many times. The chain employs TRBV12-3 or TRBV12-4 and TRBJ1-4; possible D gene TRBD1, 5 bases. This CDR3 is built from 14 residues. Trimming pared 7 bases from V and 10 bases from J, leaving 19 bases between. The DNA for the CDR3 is TGTGCCAGCATTCCTGGTCAGGGTCAGGGAAAACTGTTTTTT. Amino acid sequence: CASIPGQGQGKLFF.

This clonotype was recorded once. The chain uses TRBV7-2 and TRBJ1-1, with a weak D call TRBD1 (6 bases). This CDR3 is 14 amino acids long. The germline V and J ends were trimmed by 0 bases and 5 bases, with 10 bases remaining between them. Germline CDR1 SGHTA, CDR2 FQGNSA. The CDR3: CASSLAGQGTEAFF. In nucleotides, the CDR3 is TGTGCCAGCAGCTTAGCGGGTCAGGGGACTGAAGCTTTCTTT. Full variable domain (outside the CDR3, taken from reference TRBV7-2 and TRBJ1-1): GAGVSQSPSNKVTEKGKDVELRCDPISGHTALYWYRQSLGQGLEFLIYFQGNSAPDKSGLPSDRFSAERTGGSVSTLTIQRTQQEDSAVYLCASSLAGQGTEAFFGQGTRLTVV.

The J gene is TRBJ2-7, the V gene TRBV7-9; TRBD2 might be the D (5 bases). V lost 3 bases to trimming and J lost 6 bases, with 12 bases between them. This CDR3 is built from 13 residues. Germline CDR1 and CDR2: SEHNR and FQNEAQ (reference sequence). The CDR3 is CASSFEGISEQYF. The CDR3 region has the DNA TGTGCCAGCAGCTTCGAGGGAATTTCCGAGCAGTACTTC.

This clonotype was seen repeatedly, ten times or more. The chain's CDR3 is CASTQSGTRPYEQYF. CDR3 nucleotide sequence: TGTGCCAGCACCCAATCCGGGACACGACCCTACGAGCAGTACTTC. This chain connects TRBV28 to TRBJ2-7, with D maybe TRBD1 (6 bases). The CDR3 runs to 15 residues. Trimming took 7 bases from V and 2 from J, leaving 18 bases between them. In germline, CDR1 is MDHEN, CDR2 SYDVKM.

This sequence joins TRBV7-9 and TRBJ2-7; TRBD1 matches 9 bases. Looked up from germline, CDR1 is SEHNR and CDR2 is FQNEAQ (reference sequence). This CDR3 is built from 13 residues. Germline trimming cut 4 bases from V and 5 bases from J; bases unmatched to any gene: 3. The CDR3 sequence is CASSWDRVHEQYF. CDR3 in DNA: TGTGCCAGCAGCTGGGACAGGGTCCACGAGCAGTACTTC.

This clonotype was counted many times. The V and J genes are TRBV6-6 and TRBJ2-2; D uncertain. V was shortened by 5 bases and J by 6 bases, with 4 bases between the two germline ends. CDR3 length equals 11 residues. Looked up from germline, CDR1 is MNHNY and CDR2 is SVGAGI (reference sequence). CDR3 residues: CASSPAGELFF. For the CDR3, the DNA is TGTGCCAGCAGTCCGGCCGGGGAGCTGTTTTTT.

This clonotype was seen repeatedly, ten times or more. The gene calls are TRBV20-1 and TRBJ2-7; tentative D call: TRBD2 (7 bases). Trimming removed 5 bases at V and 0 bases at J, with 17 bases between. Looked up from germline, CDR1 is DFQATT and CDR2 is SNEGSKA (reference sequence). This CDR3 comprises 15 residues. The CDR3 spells CSAPNGGQSSYEQYF. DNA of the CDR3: TGCAGTGCTCCCAACGGGGGGCAAAGCTCCTACGAGCAGTACTTC.

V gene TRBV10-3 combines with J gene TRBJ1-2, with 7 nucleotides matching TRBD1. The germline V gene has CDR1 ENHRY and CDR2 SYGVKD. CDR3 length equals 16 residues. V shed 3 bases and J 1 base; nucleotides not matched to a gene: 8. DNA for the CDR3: TGTGCCATCAGTGACCTCTCGACAGGGTTTAACTATGGCTACACCTTC. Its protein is CAISDLSTGFNYGYTF.

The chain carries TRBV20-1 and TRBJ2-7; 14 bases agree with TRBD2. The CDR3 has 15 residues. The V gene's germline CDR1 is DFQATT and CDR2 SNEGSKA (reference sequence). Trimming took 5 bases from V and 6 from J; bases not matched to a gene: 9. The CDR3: CSAPRTSGRISEQYF. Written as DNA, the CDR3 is TGCAGTGCTCCCCGGACTAGCGGGAGGATCTCCGAGCAGTACTTC.

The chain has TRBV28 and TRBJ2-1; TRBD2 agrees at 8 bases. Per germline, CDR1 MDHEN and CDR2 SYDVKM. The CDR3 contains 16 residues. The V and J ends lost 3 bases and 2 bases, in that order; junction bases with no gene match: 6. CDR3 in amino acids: CASSFGRGRTYNEQFF. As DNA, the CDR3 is TGTGCCAGCAGTTTCGGGAGGGGCCGAACCTACAATGAGCAGTTCTTC. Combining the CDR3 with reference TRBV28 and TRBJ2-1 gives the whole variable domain DVKVTQSSRYLVKRTGEKVFLECVQDMDHENMFWYRQDPGLGLRLIYFSYDVKMKEKGDIPEGYSVSREKKERFSLILESASTNQTSMYLCASSFGRGRTYNEQFFGPGTRLTVL.

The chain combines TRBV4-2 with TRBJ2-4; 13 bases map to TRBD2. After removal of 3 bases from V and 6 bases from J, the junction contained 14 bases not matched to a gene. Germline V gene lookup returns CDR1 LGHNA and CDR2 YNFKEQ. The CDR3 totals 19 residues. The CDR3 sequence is CASSHGTSGITTTGNIQYF. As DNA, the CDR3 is TGTGCCAGCAGCCACGGGACTAGCGGGATCACTACAACGGGAAACATTCAGTACTTC.

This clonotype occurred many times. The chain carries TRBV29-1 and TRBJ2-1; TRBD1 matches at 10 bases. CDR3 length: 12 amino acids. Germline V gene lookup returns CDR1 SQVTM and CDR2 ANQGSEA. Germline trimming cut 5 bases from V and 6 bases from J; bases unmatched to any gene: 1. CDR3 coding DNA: TGCAGCGTTCGGACAGGGGGCAATGAGCAGTTCTTC. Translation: CSVRTGGNEQFF.

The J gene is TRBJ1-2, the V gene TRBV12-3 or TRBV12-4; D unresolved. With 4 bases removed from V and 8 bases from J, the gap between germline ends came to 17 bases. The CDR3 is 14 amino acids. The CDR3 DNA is TGTGCCAGCAGTTACGGGGAAACCTATCGGGGCTACACCTTC. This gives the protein CASSYGETYRGYTF.

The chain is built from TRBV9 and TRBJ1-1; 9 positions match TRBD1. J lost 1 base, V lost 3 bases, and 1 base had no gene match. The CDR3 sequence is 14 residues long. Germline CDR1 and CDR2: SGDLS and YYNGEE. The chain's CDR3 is CASSATGGNTEAFF. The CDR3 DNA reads TGTGCCAGCAGCGCGACAGGGGGGAACACTGAAGCTTTCTTT.

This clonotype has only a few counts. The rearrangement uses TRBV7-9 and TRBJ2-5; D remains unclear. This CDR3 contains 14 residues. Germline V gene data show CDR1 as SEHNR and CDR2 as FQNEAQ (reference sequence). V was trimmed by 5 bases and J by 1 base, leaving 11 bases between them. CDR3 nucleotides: TGTGCCAGCAGCCCCACAGTAACCCAAGAGACCCAGTACTTC. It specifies CASSPTVTQETQYF.

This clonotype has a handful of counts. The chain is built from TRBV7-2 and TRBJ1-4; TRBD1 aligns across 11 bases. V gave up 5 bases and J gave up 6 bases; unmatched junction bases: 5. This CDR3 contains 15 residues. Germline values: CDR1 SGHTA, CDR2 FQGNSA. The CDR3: CASSLGQGVDEKLFF. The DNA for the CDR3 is TGTGCCAGCAGCCTGGGACAGGGGGTCGATGAAAAACTGTTTTTT.

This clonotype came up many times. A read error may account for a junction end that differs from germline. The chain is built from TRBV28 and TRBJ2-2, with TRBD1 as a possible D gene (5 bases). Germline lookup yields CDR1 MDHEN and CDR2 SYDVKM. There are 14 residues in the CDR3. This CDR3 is CASRLFRGTGELFF. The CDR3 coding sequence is TGTGCCAGCAGATTATTTAGGGGAACCGGGGAGCTGTTTTTT.

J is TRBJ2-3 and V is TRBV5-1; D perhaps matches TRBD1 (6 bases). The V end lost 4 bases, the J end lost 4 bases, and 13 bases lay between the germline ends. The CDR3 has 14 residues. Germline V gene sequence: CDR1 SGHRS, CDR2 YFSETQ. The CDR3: CASSRTEKPDTQYF. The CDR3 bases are TGCGCCAGCAGCAGGACAGAGAAACCAGATACGCAGTATTTT.

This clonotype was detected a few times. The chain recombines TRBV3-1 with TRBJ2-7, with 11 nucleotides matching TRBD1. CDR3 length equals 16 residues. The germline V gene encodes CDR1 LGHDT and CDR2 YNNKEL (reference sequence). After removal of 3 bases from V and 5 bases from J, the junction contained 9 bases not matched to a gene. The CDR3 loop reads CASSHARDRGYHEQYF. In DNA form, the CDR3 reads TGTGCCAGCAGCCATGCGAGGGACAGGGGGTACCACGAGCAGTACTTC.

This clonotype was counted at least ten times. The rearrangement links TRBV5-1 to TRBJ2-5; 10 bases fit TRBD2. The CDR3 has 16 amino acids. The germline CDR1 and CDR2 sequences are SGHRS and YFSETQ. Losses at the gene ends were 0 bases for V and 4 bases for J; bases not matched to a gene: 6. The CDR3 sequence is CASSLEASGSGETQYF. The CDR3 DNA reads TGCGCCAGCAGCTTGGAAGCTAGCGGGAGCGGAGAGACCCAGTACTTC.

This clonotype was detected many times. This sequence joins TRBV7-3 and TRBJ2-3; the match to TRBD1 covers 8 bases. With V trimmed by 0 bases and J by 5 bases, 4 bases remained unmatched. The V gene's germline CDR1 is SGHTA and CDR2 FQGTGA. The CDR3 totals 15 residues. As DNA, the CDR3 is TGTGCCAGCAGCTTAACTGGACAGGGTCAAGATACGCAGTATTTT. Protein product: CASSLTGQGQDTQYF.

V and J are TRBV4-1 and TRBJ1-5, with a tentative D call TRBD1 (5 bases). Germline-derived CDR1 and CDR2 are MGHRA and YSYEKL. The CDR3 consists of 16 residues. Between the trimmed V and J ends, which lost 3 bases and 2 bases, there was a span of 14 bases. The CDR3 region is CASSQGPSWGNQPQHF. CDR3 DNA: TGCGCCAGCAGCCAGGGACCCAGCTGGGGCAATCAGCCCCAGCATTTT.

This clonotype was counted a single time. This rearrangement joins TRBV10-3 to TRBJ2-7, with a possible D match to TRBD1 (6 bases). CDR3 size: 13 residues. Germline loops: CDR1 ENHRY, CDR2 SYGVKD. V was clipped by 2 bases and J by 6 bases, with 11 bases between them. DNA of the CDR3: TGTGCCATCAGTGAGCAGGGGTTGGGCGAGCAGTACTTC. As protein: CAISEQGLGEQYF.

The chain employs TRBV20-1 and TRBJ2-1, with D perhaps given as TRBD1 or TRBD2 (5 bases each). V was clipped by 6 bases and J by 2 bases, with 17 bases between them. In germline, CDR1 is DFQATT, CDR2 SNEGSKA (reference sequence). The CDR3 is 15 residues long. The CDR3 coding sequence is TGCAGTGCGCAAAGGTGGGGGAGCCCCTACAATGAGCAGTTCTTC. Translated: CSAQRWGSPYNEQFF.